These 26 T cell receptor beta chains were sequenced from one sample in a study of shared clonotypes between healthy human individuals (dated by TCRdb to about 2020). Preparation of the library involved the immunoSEQ multiplex PCR assay. The table comes from immuneACCESS by way of TCRdb, which keeps in-frame sequences with V and J called. Part of the clones is missing from these tables; in studies checked, under half for an unresolved V gene and the rest for unknown reasons. The sample profile shows around 550,000 clones; roughly 95% of them were found once. Approximately 0.06% of the sample lies in the top ten. The sample taken for sequencing was naive CD4+ T cells sorted from blood. Explained via the paper, the cell subset or site label denotes: CD45RA+ positively selected. These receptor sequences come from a woman aged 25 to 45 in good health.

V and J are TRBV7-9 and TRBJ2-7; 7 bases match TRBD2. CDR1 and CDR2 (germline): SEHNR, FQNEAQ (reference sequence). The trim removed 1 base at V and 3 bases at J, leaving 6 bases unmatched. The length of the CDR3 is 15 residues. The CDR3 DNA follows: TGTGCCAGCAGCTTAGAGGAGCGGGGCATCTACGAGCAGTACTTC. It translates to CASSLEERGIYEQYF.

The chain carries TRBV28 and TRBJ2-7, with D tentatively TRBD1 (6 bases). Germline assignment: CDR1 MDHEN and CDR2 SYDVKM. V lost 3 bases, J lost 3 bases, and 9 bases lay in between. This CDR3 is built from 13 residues. This chain's CDR3 is CASSLTGHYEQYF. CDR3 bases: TGTGCCAGCAGTTTGACAGGACACTACGAGCAGTACTTC.

The CDR3 spells CASTYRGTANTEAFF. In DNA form, the CDR3 reads TGTGCCAGCACCTATCGGGGAACAGCGAACACTGAAGCTTTCTTT. The V call is TRBV7-8, the J call TRBJ1-1; D gene uncertain. Germline assignment: CDR1 SGHVS and CDR2 FQNEAQ. The V and J ends lost 7 bases and 1 base respectively, with 16 bases between them. This CDR3 is built from 15 residues.

A single count supports this clone. This chain links TRBV5-4 with TRBJ2-7, with D tentatively TRBD1 (6 bases). The V end lost 2 bases, the J end lost 4 bases, and 13 bases lay between the germline ends. Germline V gene lookup returns CDR1 SGHNT and CDR2 YYREEE (reference sequence). The CDR3 loop spans 14 amino acids. The CDR3 is CASSFLGTPYEQYF. DNA for the CDR3: TGTGCCAGCAGCTTTCTCGGGACACCTTACGAGCAGTACTTC.

The chain is built from TRBV25-1 and TRBJ2-3; the D is unclear. This CDR3 has 15 residues. V dropped 0 bases and J dropped 0 bases, with 7 bases sitting between them. CDR1 is MGHDK and CDR2 is SYGVNS in the germline V gene. CDR3 in amino acids: CASSEYWGSTDTQYF. In nucleotides, the CDR3 is TGTGCCAGCAGTGAATATTGGGGAAGCACAGATACGCAGTATTTT.

The V call is TRBV7-9, the J call TRBJ1-4; tentative D call: TRBD1 (5 bases). V lost 1 base and J lost 8, with 5 bases in between. This CDR3 contains 12 residues. Germline assignment: CDR1 SEHNR and CDR2 FQNEAQ (reference sequence). The CDR3 region has the DNA TGTGCCAGCAGCTTAGGGGGGGAAAAACTGTTTTTT. It specifies CASSLGGEKLFF.

The V and J genes are TRBV6-9 and TRBJ2-5; TRBD2 matches 13 bases. V dropped 3 bases and J dropped 5; count of bases not matched to a gene: 3. The germline gives CDR1 MNHGY, CDR2 SVAAGI. The CDR3 sequence is 15 residues long. The chain's CDR3 is CASSYGLAGVETQYF. The CDR3 region has the DNA TGTGCCAGCAGTTACGGACTAGCGGGAGTGGAGACCCAGTACTTC.

V gene TRBV9 combines with J gene TRBJ2-7; 7 bases map to TRBD1. Per germline, CDR1 SGDLS and CDR2 YYNGEE. After removal of 3 bases from V and 2 bases from J, the junction contained 14 bases not matched to a gene. This CDR3 has 17 amino acids. CDR3: CASSAGFRDRGPYEQYF. Here the CDR3 DNA reads TGTGCCAGCAGCGCAGGATTCCGGGACAGAGGCCCCTACGAGCAGTACTTC.

CDR3 region: CASTIKSSTDTQYF. CDR3 DNA sequence: TGTGCCAGCACCATTAAGTCTAGCACAGATACGCAGTATTTT. V usage is TRBV21-1 and J usage is TRBJ2-3. TRBV21-1 is designated a pseudogene. The CDR3 sequence is 14 residues long.

V and J are TRBV5-1 and TRBJ2-7; unclear D gene. CDR1 SGHRS and CDR2 YFSETQ come from the germline V gene. The germline V and J ends were trimmed by 2 bases and 1 base, with 10 bases remaining between them. This CDR3 spans 14 amino acids. Here the CDR3 reads CASSLLGLSYEQYF. CDR3 sequence (DNA): TGCGCCAGCAGCTTACTGGGTTTGTCCTACGAGCAGTACTTC.

The chain couples TRBV19 to TRBJ2-3, with TRBD2 matching over 11 bases. CDR1 is LNHDA and CDR2 is SQIVND in the germline V gene (reference sequence). This CDR3 is 17 amino acids long. After removal of 6 bases from V and 3 bases from J, the junction contained 11 bases not matched to a gene. CDR3 coding DNA: TGTGCCAGTAGAGCCCCGTCTAGCGGGAGGATTACAGATACGCAGTATTTT. It specifies CASRAPSSGRITDTQYF.

The chain is built from TRBV5-8 and TRBJ2-3; a possible D gene is TRBD1 (6 bases). With 4 bases removed from V and 5 bases from J, the gap between germline ends came to 14 bases. Germline V CDR1 and CDR2: SGHTS, YDEGEE. The CDR3 has 14 amino acids. CDR3 residues: CASSPRTAKDTQYF. As DNA, the CDR3 is TGTGCCAGCAGCCCTCGGACAGCCAAAGATACGCAGTATTTT.

This chain uses TRBV18 with TRBJ1-1; D call uncertain. This CDR3 comprises 16 residues. The V end lost 3 bases, the J end lost 5 bases, and 19 bases lay between the germline ends. Looked up from germline, CDR1 is KGHSH and CDR2 is LQKENI. CDR3 protein: CASSPTRTPGKTEAFF. The CDR3 DNA sequence: TGTGCCAGCTCACCGACCCGGACCCCCGGGAAGACTGAAGCTTTCTTT.

The chain uses TRBV12-5 and TRBJ1-1; D remains unclear. Germline values: CDR1 LGHNT, CDR2 FRNRAP. Trimming took 2 bases from V and 2 from J, leaving 3 bases between them. The CDR3 runs to 12 residues. The DNA for the CDR3 is TGTGCTAGTGGTTTGAGTAACACTGAAGCTTTCTTT. Its translation: CASGLSNTEAFF.

The genes are TRBV5-1 and TRBJ1-4, with 7 bases aligning to TRBD1. The CDR3 extends over 16 amino acids. The germline CDR1 and CDR2 sequences are SGHRS and YFSETQ. V shed 7 bases, J shed 0 bases, and the junction held 9 bases outside the gene matches. As DNA, the CDR3 is TGCGCCAGCCGGGGCGGGACAGCAGCAACTAATGAAAAACTGTTTTTT. This codes for CASRGGTAATNEKLFF.

J is TRBJ2-5 and V is TRBV29-1; 7 nucleotides agree with TRBD1. The CDR3 sequence is 14 residues long. Unmatched junction bases numbered 7, after V lost 3 bases and J lost 3 bases. The germline gives CDR1 SQVTM, CDR2 ANQGSEA. This chain's CDR3 is CSVEDLGTEETQYF. In DNA form, the CDR3 reads TGCAGCGTTGAGGACCTCGGGACAGAAGAGACCCAGTACTTC.

The chain combines TRBV14 with TRBJ2-7; D is uncertain. CDR1 is SGHDN, CDR2 FVKESK, per germline. Deletions cut 1 base from V and 7 bases from J, with 14 bases between. The CDR3 covers 14 residues. The CDR3 bases are TGTGCCAGCAGCCAAGGTGGCGGTGTGGGGGAGCAGTACTTC. Residues: CASSQGGGVGEQYF.

The rearrangement joins TRBV2 to TRBJ1-5; possibly TRBD1 for D (5 bases). V lost 8 bases, J lost 5 bases, and 10 bases lay in between. The CDR3 is 12 amino acids. Germline-derived CDR1 and CDR2 are SNHLY and FYNNEI. CDR3 loop: CASGGRDQPQHF. Written as DNA, the CDR3 is TGTGCCAGCGGGGGGAGGGATCAGCCCCAGCATTTT.

The chain is built from TRBV5-1 and TRBJ2-2; D gene unclear. Germline loops: CDR1 SGHRS, CDR2 YFSETQ. The CDR3 covers 11 residues. Trimming cost V 3 bases and J 3 bases, with 0 bases left between them. The CDR3 DNA reads as TGCGCCAGCAGCTACACCGGGGAGCTGTTTTTT. Translated, it gives CASSYTGELFF. The whole variable domain, filled in from reference TRBV5-1 and TRBJ2-2, reads KAGVTQTPRYLIKTRGQQVTLSCSPISGHRSVSWYQQTPGQGLQFLFEYFSETQRNKGNFPGRFSGRQFSNSRSEMNVSTLELGDSALYLCASSYTGELFFGEGSRLTVL.

V gene TRBV2 combines with J gene TRBJ1-1; 7 nucleotides match TRBD1. Trimming took 1 base from V and 11 from J; bases not matched to a gene: 7. The CDR3 is made up of 13 amino acids. The germline gives CDR1 SNHLY, CDR2 FYNNEI. The DNA for the CDR3 is TGTGCCAGCAGTGAAGAATCGACAGGGTCCGCTTTCTTT. It codes for CASSEESTGSAFF.

V is TRBV5-1 and J is TRBJ2-7; D remains ambiguous. Germline lookup yields CDR1 SGHRS and CDR2 YFSETQ. This CDR3 has 13 amino acids. V was trimmed by 4 bases and J by 5 bases, leaving 13 bases between them. DNA of the CDR3: TGCGCCAGCAGCGACATGCTTGGGGACGAGCAGTACTTC. This encodes CASSDMLGDEQYF.

This chain uses TRBV5-1 with TRBJ1-2; the match to TRBD1 covers 7 bases. CDR1 is SGHRS and CDR2 is YFSETQ in the germline V gene. V lost 0 bases, J lost 5 bases, and 7 bases stayed unmatched. The CDR3 sequence is 15 residues long. The DNA of the CDR3 is TGCGCCAGCAGCTTGGAAGGCAGGGGGATGTATGGCTACACCTTC. Its translation: CASSLEGRGMYGYTF.

For this clone: The same CDR3 also results from other DNA sequences found in this sample. The CDR3 nucleotides read TGTGCCAGCTCACCAATACGCCCTGAGCAGTTCTTC. Its translation: CASSPIRPEQFF. The chain uses TRBV18 and TRBJ2-1, with no clear D. The germline V gene has CDR1 KGHSH and CDR2 LQKENI. Trimming took off 2 bases at V and 9 bases at J, with 8 bases between the two ends. The CDR3 loop spans 12 amino acids.

The chain combines TRBV6-5 with TRBJ1-2, with 8 bases fitting TRBD1. The junction had 5 bases not matched to a gene; V was cut back by 7 bases and J by 4 bases. Germline CDR1 MNHEY, CDR2 SVGAGI. The CDR3 length is 13 residues. CDR3 sequence (DNA): TGTGCCAGCACCGAAACAGGGGGCTATGGCTACACCTTC. Protein product: CASTETGGYGYTF.

The genes are TRBV9 and TRBJ2-7, with TRBD1 identical over 8 bases. The CDR3 extends over 16 amino acids. CDR1 SGDLS and CDR2 YYNGEE come from the germline V gene. Trimming took 0 bases from V and 2 from J; bases not matched to a gene: 7. The CDR3 region is CASSVAPTGAPYEQYF. The DNA of the CDR3 is TGTGCCAGCAGCGTAGCCCCGACAGGGGCACCCTACGAGCAGTACTTC. The full variable domain, in which reference TRBV9 and TRBJ2-7 provide the parts outside the CDR3, is DSGVTQTPKHLITATGQRVTLRCSPRSGDLSVYWYQQSLDQGLQFLIQYYNGEERAKGNILERFSAQQFPDLHSELNLSSLELGDSALYFCASSVAPTGAPYEQYFGPGTRLTVT.

This chain joins TRBV27 and TRBJ1-2, with 9 bases aligning to TRBD1. After removal of 6 bases from V and 7 bases from J, the junction contained 9 bases not matched to a gene. The CDR3 has 14 amino acids. Germline lookup yields CDR1 MNHEY and CDR2 SMNVEV (reference sequence). The CDR3 loop is CASRRDRERGGYTF. The CDR3 DNA reads TGTGCCAGCAGGCGGGACAGGGAAAGGGGTGGCTACACCTTC.